The clone carrying this T cell receptor beta chain is deemed medium-sized. Its antigen is as yet unknown. At one boundary the junction diverges from the germline segment, which might be a read error. The data are from a study of metastatic and nonmetastatic thyroid tumors. Overall study: Repertoire data that came from the blood and tumor or nodule tissue of malignant and benign thyroid patients were compared. Study results and caveats: Significantly higher TCR beta diversity was reportedly seen in malignant thyroid tumors than benign nodules, in blood and tumor.

CDR1 MNHEY and CDR2 SMNVEV come from the germline V gene (reference sequence). This CDR3 has 15 amino acids. In the original processing: CDR3 differences across clinicopathological groups were used to build a distant-metastasis classifier for papillary thyroid cancer. MiXCR reprocessed the PCR reads for TCRdb. V and J calls and clone size were set by TCRdb, not the authors. The sample includes about 21,000 clones, 28% of them seen just once. None of the patients had undergone any treatment ahead of thyroid surgery. The V call is TRBV27, the J call TRBJ2-7, with D possibly TRBD2 on 5 matching bases. The sample taken for sequencing was tumor tissue. The clonotype originates from a male donor with papillary thyroid cancer or a benign thyroid nodule (not recorded which). Some clones in this sample may be carry-over from other donors' samples. The chain's CDR3 is CASSLSRGSLYEQYF. The CDR3, as DNA: TGTGCCAGCAGCTTATCTCGGGGATCACTCTACGAGCAGTACTTC.